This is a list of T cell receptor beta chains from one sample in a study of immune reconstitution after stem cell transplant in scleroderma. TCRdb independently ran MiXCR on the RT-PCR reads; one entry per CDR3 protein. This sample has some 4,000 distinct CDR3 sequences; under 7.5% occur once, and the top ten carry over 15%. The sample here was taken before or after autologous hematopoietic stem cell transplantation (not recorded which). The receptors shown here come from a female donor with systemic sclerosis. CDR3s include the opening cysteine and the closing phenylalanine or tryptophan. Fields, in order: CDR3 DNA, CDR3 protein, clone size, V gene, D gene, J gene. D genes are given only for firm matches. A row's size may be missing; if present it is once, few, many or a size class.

CDR3nt: TGTGCCAGCAGCTTAGACGGGACAGGGAAAGGCAATGAGCAGTTCTTC
CDR3aa: CASSLDGTGKGNEQFF
abundance: few
v_gene: TRBV7-2
d_gene: TRBD1
j_gene: TRBJ2-1

CDR3nt: TGCGCCAGCAGCTCGGGGGAGAATCAGCCCCAGCATTTT
CDR3aa: CASSSGENQPQHF
abundance: medium-sized
v_gene: TRBV5-1
d_gene: NA
j_gene: TRBJ1-5

CDR3nt: TGTGCCATCCGATCCAAGGGCGACAGGGGCACTGAAGCTTTCTTT
CDR3aa: CAIRSKGDRGTEAFF
abundance: few
v_gene: TRBV10-3
d_gene: TRBD1
j_gene: TRBJ1-1

CDR3nt: TGTGCCAGCAGCCTGGGACCCGAATTATCAGGGTTCTTT
CDR3aa: CASSLGPELSGFF
abundance: medium-sized
v_gene: TRBV7-2
d_gene: NA
j_gene: TRBJ1-1

CDR3nt: TGTGCCAGCAGCCCGCGGACTAGCGGGAGTGGTGAGCAGTTCTTC
CDR3aa: CASSPRTSGSGEQFF
abundance: NA
v_gene: TRBV7-2
d_gene: TRBD2
j_gene: TRBJ2-1

CDR3nt: TGTGCCAGCAGTTTGACTGTTAACTCCTACAATGAGCAGTTCTTC
CDR3aa: CASSLTVNSYNEQFF
abundance: few
v_gene: TRBV27
d_gene: NA
j_gene: TRBJ2-1

CDR3nt: TGCAGTGCAAGAGGAGGGGGGCAAAGCTCCTACGAGCAGTACTTC
CDR3aa: CSARGGGQSSYEQYF
abundance: medium-sized
v_gene: TRBV20-1
d_gene: NA
j_gene: TRBJ2-7

CDR3nt: TGTGCCAGCAGAAAAACTCAGGCCCATCAGCCCCAGCATTTT
CDR3aa: CASRKTQAHQPQHF
abundance: medium-sized
v_gene: TRBV27
d_gene: NA
j_gene: TRBJ1-5

CDR3nt: TGCAGTGCTAGTGCCGTCTCCTACGAGCAGTACTTC
CDR3aa: CSASAVSYEQYF
abundance: medium-sized
v_gene: TRBV20-1
d_gene: NA
j_gene: TRBJ2-7

CDR3nt: TGTGCCAGCAGCGTAGTTACCCAAGGCCAGCAGTACTTC
CDR3aa: CASSVVTQGQQYF
abundance: NA
v_gene: TRBV9
d_gene: NA
j_gene: TRBJ2-7

CDR3nt: TGCGCCAGCAGGGGAGAAACGAACACCGGGGAGCTGTTTTTT
CDR3aa: CASRGETNTGELFF
abundance: medium-sized
v_gene: TRBV5-1
d_gene: NA
j_gene: TRBJ2-2

CDR3nt: TGTGCCAGCAGCGTAGCTGGGGCTGATGAAAAACTGTTTTTT
CDR3aa: CASSVAGADEKLFF
abundance: NA
v_gene: TRBV9
d_gene: NA
j_gene: TRBJ1-4

CDR3nt: TGTGCCAGTAGTAGAGTCCTAAACAATGAGCAGTTCTTC
CDR3aa: CASSRVLNNEQFF
abundance: medium-sized
v_gene: TRBV19
d_gene: NA
j_gene: TRBJ2-1

CDR3nt: TGTGCCAGCAGCCCTAGGGTTGGGAACACTGAAGCTTTCTTT
CDR3aa: CASSPRVGNTEAFF
abundance: medium-sized
v_gene: TRBV3-1
d_gene: NA
j_gene: TRBJ1-1

CDR3nt: TGTGCCAGCAGTGAAGCCGGCAGGGCCGGGGCCAACGTCCTGACTTTC
CDR3aa: CASSEAGRAGANVLTF
abundance: few
v_gene: TRBV2
d_gene: NA
j_gene: TRBJ2-6

CDR3nt: TGTGCCAGCAGCCCGCCCTCAAGGAACACTGAAGCTTTCTTT
CDR3aa: CASSPPSRNTEAFF
abundance: medium-sized
v_gene: TRBV11-2
d_gene: NA
j_gene: TRBJ1-1

CDR3nt: TGTGCCAGCAGTCCGTTCTCGGCCTACCCTGGAAACACCATATATTTT
CDR3aa: CASSPFSAYPGNTIYF
abundance: few
v_gene: TRBV27
d_gene: NA
j_gene: TRBJ1-3

CDR3nt: TGTGCCATCAGTGAGCCAGGGGGAACCTCCGAAGCTTTCTTT
CDR3aa: CAISEPGGTSEAFF
abundance: medium-sized
v_gene: TRBV10-3
d_gene: TRBD1
j_gene: TRBJ1-1

CDR3nt: TGCGCCAGCAGTAGCCCAGGGTCTGGGGCCAACGTCCTGACTTTC
CDR3aa: CASSSPGSGANVLTF
abundance: NA
v_gene: TRBV5-1
d_gene: NA
j_gene: TRBJ2-6

CDR3nt: TGTGCCATCAGGTACCAGGGCGAGAAGAACACTGAAGCTTTCTTT
CDR3aa: CAIRYQGEKNTEAFF
abundance: medium-sized
v_gene: TRBV10-3
d_gene: NA
j_gene: TRBJ1-1

CDR3nt: TGTGCCAGCTCACGAGGAGGGACCGCGGGCACAGATACGCAGTATTTT
CDR3aa: CASSRGGTAGTDTQYF
abundance: medium-sized
v_gene: TRBV18
d_gene: NA
j_gene: TRBJ2-3

CDR3nt: TGTGCCAGCATTGGTCTAGCGGGAGGCCAAGAGACCCAGTACTTC
CDR3aa: CASIGLAGGQETQYF
abundance: medium-sized
v_gene: TRBV6-5
d_gene: TRBD2
j_gene: TRBJ2-5

CDR3nt: TGTGCCAGCAGCACTTATAGCGGGAGCTCCTACAATGAGCAGTTCTTC
CDR3aa: CASSTYSGSSYNEQFF
abundance: medium-sized
v_gene: TRBV7-2
d_gene: TRBD2
j_gene: TRBJ2-1

CDR3nt: TGTGCCAGCAGTACTCGGACAGGGGTGGGTCACGCAAGAGCCCAGTACTTC
CDR3aa: CASSTRTGVGHARAQYF
abundance: few
v_gene: TRBV27
d_gene: TRBD1
j_gene: TRBJ2-5

CDR3nt: TGTGCCAGCAGAACAGGGGGCGCCGGCTATGGCTACACCTTC
CDR3aa: CASRTGGAGYGYTF
abundance: NA
v_gene: TRBV7-9
d_gene: TRBD1
j_gene: TRBJ1-2

CDR3nt: TGTGCCAGCAGTGCCAGCGGGAGTATCGATGAGCAGTTCTTC
CDR3aa: CASSASGSIDEQFF
abundance: medium-sized
v_gene: TRBV7-6
d_gene: TRBD2
j_gene: TRBJ2-1

CDR3nt: TGTGCCAGCAGTGAAGGGACAGGGCTCTATGGCTACACCTTC
CDR3aa: CASSEGTGLYGYTF
abundance: medium-sized
v_gene: TRBV6-1
d_gene: TRBD1
j_gene: TRBJ1-2

CDR3nt: TGCAGTGCTATCCCCTTCGGACTAGCGGGAGACAATGAGCAGTTCTTC
CDR3aa: CSAIPFGLAGDNEQFF
abundance: medium-sized
v_gene: TRBV20-1
d_gene: TRBD2
j_gene: TRBJ2-1

CDR3nt: TGCGCCAGCAGCCTCCCGGACAGGCTAGCCAAAAACATTCAGTACTTC
CDR3aa: CASSLPDRLAKNIQYF
abundance: medium-sized
v_gene: TRBV5-1
d_gene: TRBD1
j_gene: TRBJ2-4

CDR3nt: TGCAGCGTGACACGAACAGGGGGTAGCACAGATACGCAGTATTTT
CDR3aa: CSVTRTGGSTDTQYF
abundance: medium-sized
v_gene: TRBV29-1
d_gene: TRBD1
j_gene: TRBJ2-3